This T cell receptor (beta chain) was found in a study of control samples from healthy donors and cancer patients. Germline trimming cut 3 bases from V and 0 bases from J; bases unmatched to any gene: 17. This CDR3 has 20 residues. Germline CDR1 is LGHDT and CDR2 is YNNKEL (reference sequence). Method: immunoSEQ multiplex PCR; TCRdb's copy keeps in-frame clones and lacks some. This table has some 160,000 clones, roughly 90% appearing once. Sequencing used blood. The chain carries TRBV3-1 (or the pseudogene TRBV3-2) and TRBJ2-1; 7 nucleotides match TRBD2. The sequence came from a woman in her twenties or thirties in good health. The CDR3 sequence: CASSQVRDYLLSSSYNEQFF. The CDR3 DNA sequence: TGTGCCAGCAGCCAGGTCCGGGACTACCTACTAAGTTCCTCCTACAATGAGCAGTTCTTC.